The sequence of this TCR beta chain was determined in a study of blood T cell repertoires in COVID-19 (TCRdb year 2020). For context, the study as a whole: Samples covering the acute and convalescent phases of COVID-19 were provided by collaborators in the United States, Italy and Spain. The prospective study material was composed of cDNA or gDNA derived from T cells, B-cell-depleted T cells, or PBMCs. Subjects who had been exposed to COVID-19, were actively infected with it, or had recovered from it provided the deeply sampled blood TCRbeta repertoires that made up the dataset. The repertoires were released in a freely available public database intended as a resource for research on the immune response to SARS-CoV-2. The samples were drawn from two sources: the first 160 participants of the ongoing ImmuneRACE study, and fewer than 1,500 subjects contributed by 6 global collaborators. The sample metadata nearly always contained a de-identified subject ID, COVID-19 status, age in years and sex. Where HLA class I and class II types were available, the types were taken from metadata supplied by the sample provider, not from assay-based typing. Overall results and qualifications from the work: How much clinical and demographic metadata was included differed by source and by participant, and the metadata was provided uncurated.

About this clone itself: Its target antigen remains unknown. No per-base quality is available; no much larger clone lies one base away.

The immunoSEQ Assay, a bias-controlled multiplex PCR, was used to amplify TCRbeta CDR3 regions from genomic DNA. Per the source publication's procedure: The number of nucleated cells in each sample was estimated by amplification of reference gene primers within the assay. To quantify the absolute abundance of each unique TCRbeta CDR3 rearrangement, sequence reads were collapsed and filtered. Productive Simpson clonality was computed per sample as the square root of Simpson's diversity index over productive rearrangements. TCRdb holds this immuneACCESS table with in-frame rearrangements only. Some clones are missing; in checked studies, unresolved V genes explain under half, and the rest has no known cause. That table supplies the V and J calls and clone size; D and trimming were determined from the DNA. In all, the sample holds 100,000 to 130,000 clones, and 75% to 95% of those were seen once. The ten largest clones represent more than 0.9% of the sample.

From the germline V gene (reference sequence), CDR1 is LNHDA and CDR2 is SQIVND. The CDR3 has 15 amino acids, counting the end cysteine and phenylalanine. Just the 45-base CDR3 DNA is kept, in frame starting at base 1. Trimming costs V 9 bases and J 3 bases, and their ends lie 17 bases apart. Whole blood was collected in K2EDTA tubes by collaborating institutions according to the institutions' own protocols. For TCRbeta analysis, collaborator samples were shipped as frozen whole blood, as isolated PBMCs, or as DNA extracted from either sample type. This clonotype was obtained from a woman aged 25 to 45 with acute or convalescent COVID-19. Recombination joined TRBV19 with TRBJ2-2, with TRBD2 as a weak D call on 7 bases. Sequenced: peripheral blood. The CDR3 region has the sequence CAREREEGDTGELFF. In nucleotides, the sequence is TGTGCCAGAGAACGGGAGGAGGGGGACACCGGGGAGCTGTTTTTT. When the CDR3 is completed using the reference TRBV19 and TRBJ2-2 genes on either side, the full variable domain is DGGITQSPKYLFRKEGQNVTLSCEQNLNHDAMYWYRQDPGQGLRLIYYSQIVNDFQKGDIAEGYSVSREKKESFPLTVTSAQKNPTAFYLCAREREEGDTGELFFGEGSRLTVL.